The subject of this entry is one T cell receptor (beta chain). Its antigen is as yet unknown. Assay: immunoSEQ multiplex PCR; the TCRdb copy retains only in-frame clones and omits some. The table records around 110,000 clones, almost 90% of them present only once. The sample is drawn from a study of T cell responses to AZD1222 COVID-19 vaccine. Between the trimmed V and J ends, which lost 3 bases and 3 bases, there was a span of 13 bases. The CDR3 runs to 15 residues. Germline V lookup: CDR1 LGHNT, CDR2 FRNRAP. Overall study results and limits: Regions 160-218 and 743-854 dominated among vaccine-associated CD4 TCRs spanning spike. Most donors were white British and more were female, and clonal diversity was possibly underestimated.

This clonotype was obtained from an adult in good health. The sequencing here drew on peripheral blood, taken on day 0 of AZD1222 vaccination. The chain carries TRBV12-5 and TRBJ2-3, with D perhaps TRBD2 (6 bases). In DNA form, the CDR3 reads TGTGCTAGTGGTTTAATGGTGGCGGGGACAGATACGCAGTATTTT. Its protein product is CASGLMVAGTDTQYF.